This TCR beta chain was captured in a study of beta chain features in type 1 diabetes. The authors reverse transcribed all of the isolated RNA, so sequencing captured expressed TCRB transcripts. TCRdb's table, derived via immunoSEQ multiplex PCR, lists solely in-frame clones and lacks some. This sample has roughly 260,000 clones, with roughly a tenth found just once. This clone was seen only a few times. The antigen is undetermined. The same CDR3 also results from other DNA sequences found in this sample. Losses at the gene ends were 0 bases for V and 1 base for J; bases not matched to a gene: 3. The CDR3 covers 16 residues. The V gene's germline CDR1 is SGDLS and CDR2 YYNGEE. Study-wide points: Across all four CD4+ subsets, people with type 1 diabetes showed modestly shorter TCRB CDR3s.

The sequenced sample was naive CD4+ T cells from blood. The clonotype was recovered from a man younger than 40 with type 1 diabetes. V usage is TRBV9 and J usage is TRBJ2-5; 10 bases are shared with TRBD2. The CDR3 region has the DNA TGTGCCAGCAGCGTAGGGGCTAGCGGGGGCCAAGAGACCCAGTACTTC. Residues: CASSVGASGGQETQYF.